Below, 7 T cell receptor beta chains from the same sample are listed, as sequenced in a study of T-cell memory formation after mild COVID-19. Using its own MiXCR run on the 5' RACE reads, TCRdb lists one record per CDR3 protein. The sample yields fewer than 150,000 distinct CDR3 sequences, 15% to 20% seen once. Sequenced material: PBMCs or a T cell subset sorted from them (not recorded which). Every receptor here comes from a man aged 18 to 30 who had mild COVID-19 (a few samples of this study predate the infection). Cell type and time point are not known.

V and J are TRBV5-4 and TRBJ2-5; D is possibly TRBD2 (6 bases). Germline V gives CDR1 SGHNT, CDR2 YYREEE (reference sequence). V dropped 6 bases and J dropped 13 bases, with 16 bases sitting between them. The CDR3 is 11 residues long. In DNA, the CDR3 is TGTGCCAGCACCTCCGGGGGACCGCCGTACTTC. It encodes CASTSGGPPYF.

The rearrangement links TRBV4-3 to TRBJ2-2; 8 bases are a match to TRBD1. Germline V gives CDR1 LGHNA, CDR2 YSLEER. The V segment lost 5 bases and the J segment 3 bases; nucleotides outside the gene matches: 14. The CDR3 runs to 18 residues. Here the CDR3 DNA reads TGCGCCAGCAGCGACAGGGGTTCCCGCCCTTTGGACACCGGGGAGCTGTTTTTT. The encoded protein is CASSDRGSRPLDTGELFF.

This clonotype turned up a few times. V gene TRBV5-1 combines with J gene TRBJ1-1; D is perhaps TRBD1 (5 bases). The CDR3 loop spans 14 amino acids. CDR1 and CDR2 from the germline V gene are SGHRS and YFSETQ. Trimming removed 0 bases from V and 11 bases from J, with 17 bases in between. The CDR3 region is CASSLGPEAGPAFF. DNA of the CDR3: TGCGCCAGCAGCTTGGGGCCCGAGGCGGGGCCGGCTTTCTTT.

This clonotype came up a few times. The chain recombines TRBV7-2 with TRBJ2-5; 10 nucleotides agree with TRBD2. Per the germline V gene, CDR1 is SGHTA and CDR2 is FQGNSA. Losses at the gene ends were 2 bases for V and 5 bases for J; bases not matched to a gene: 11. The CDR3 extends over 17 amino acids. Here the CDR3 DNA reads TGTGCCAGCAGCTTAAGCCCACTTAGCGGGGGGTCGGAGACCCAGTACTTC. Translating gives CASSLSPLSGGSETQYF.

The rearrangement links TRBV20-1 to TRBJ1-3; 7 bases agree with TRBD1. V shed 5 bases, J shed 2 bases, and the junction held 3 bases outside the gene matches. This CDR3 has 13 residues. Germline-derived CDR1 and CDR2 are DFQATT and SNEGSKA (reference sequence). The CDR3 DNA follows: TGCAGTGCTGTCCAGGGGGCTGGAAACACCATATATTTT. This gives the protein CSAVQGAGNTIYF.

Only a few counts were recorded for this clonotype. This sequence joins TRBV5-5 and TRBJ2-2; possible D gene TRBD2, 5 bases. V lost 3 bases to trimming and J lost 6 bases, with 12 bases between them. The CDR3 contains 14 residues. CDR1 and CDR2 (germline): SGHKS, YYEKEE (reference sequence). CDR3 bases: TGTGCCAGCAGCTCGGGTCGGGGTTCCGGGGAGCTGTTTTTT. It specifies CASSSGRGSGELFF.

The rearrangement links TRBV14 to TRBJ1-2; unclear D gene. CDR1 and CDR2 from the germline V gene are SGHDN and FVKESK. CDR3 length equals 13 residues. With 0 bases removed from V and 4 bases from J, the gap between germline ends came to 6 bases. The CDR3 here is CASSQDHSYGYTF. The CDR3 coding sequence is TGTGCCAGCAGCCAAGATCACAGCTATGGCTACACCTTC.